This TCR beta chain was obtained from a study of T cells in Graves' hyperthyroidism and ophthalmopathy. This clonotype was counted ten times or more. The antigen remains unidentified. Hyperthyroidism, newly diagnosed and lasting under 2 months, affected patients aged 18 to 65. Regarding the study as a whole: A median roughly six months before onset, the model predicted ophthalmopathy. Through a model of 13 V-J features, ophthalmopathy was separated from stable hyperthyroidism.

It was RNA transcripts that yielded the amplified TCR beta CDR3 regions. TCR CDR3 regions were first amplified by RT-PCR with HTBI primers. MiXCR was run by TCRdb on the multiplex PCR reads, yielding one entry per CDR3 protein. The sample has roughly 710,000 distinct CDR3 sequences, over 35% seen once; the top ten hold 30% to 40%. This CDR3 comprises 16 residues. J was trimmed by 5 bases and V by 4 bases; bases with no gene match: 7. Germline V gene lookup returns CDR1 SGHVS and CDR2 FNYEAQ. The chain joins TRBV7-6 to TRBJ2-7, with 14 positions matching TRBD2. This clonotype was sampled from a woman between 40 and 50 years old with Graves' hyperthyroidism. Sequenced sample: blood. The CDR3 bases are TGTGCCAGCAGCTATGGGGGACTAGCGGGAGTAAACGAGCAGTACTTC. Residues: CASSYGGLAGVNEQYF.